The clone carrying this TCR beta chain was detected a few times. These data come from a study of blood T cell repertoires in COVID-19. Overall study: In each case, the material was cDNA or gDNA derived from T cells, B-cell-depleted T cells, or PBMCs.

The method was immunoSEQ multiplex PCR; TCRdb's version includes in-frame clones alone and lacks a portion of them. The sample yields 150,000 to 170,000 clones, 76% seen once. V lost 6 bases to trimming and J lost 6 bases, with 15 bases between them. Per the germline V gene, CDR1 is MNHEY and CDR2 is SVGAGI. CDR3 length: 14 amino acids. The TCR originated in an elderly woman with acute or convalescent COVID-19. This chain connects TRBV6-5 to TRBJ1-5, with D possibly matching TRBD1 (6 bases). Sequencing used peripheral blood. The CDR3 protein is CASRNTGSGQPQHF. The CDR3 DNA reads TGTGCCAGCAGAAATACAGGGAGCGGTCAGCCCCAGCATTTT.